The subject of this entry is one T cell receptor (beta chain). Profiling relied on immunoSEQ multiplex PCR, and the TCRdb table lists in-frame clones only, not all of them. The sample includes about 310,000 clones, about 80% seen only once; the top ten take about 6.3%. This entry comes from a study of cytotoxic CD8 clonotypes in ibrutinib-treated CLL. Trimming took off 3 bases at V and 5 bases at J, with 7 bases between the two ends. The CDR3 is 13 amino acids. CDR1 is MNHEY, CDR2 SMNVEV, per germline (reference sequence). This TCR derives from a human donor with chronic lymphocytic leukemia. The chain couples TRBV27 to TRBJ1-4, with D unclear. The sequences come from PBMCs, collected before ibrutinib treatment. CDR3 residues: CASSLGSNEKLFF. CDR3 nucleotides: TGTGCCAGCAGTTTGGGAAGCAATGAAAAACTGTTTTTT. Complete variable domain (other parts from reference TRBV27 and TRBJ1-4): EAQVTQNPRYLITVTGKKLTVTCSQNMNHEYMSWYRQDPGLGLRQIYYSMNVEVTDKGDVPEGYKVSRKEKRNFPLILESPSPNQTSLYFCASSLGSNEKLFFGSGTQLSVL.